This T cell receptor (beta chain) is from a study of T cell repertoires in cytomegalovirus infection. Study-level information: CMV infection and matching HLA type were both indicated by public TCR beta signatures.

This clonotype showed up just a few times. Its antigen is undetermined. V lost 5 bases and J lost 13; bases outside the gene matches: 6. Per germline, CDR1 MNHEY and CDR2 SVGAGI. This CDR3 is built from 14 residues. Via MiXCR, TCRdb re-called the reads, giving one row per CDR3 protein. The sample has some 120,000 distinct CDR3 sequences, about 31% seen once. This chain connects TRBV6-5 to TRBJ1-6; 12 bases map to TRBD1. The sequence came from a human donor in good health (CMV status not recorded). Some clones in this sample may be carry-over from other donors' samples. The specimen was CD8+ T cells from cultured PBMCs, collected from culture after CMV antigen stimulation. The CDR3 spells CASSPGQGAFPLHF. In nucleotides, the CDR3 is TGTGCCAGCAGTCCGGGACAGGGGGCTTTTCCCCTCCACTTT.